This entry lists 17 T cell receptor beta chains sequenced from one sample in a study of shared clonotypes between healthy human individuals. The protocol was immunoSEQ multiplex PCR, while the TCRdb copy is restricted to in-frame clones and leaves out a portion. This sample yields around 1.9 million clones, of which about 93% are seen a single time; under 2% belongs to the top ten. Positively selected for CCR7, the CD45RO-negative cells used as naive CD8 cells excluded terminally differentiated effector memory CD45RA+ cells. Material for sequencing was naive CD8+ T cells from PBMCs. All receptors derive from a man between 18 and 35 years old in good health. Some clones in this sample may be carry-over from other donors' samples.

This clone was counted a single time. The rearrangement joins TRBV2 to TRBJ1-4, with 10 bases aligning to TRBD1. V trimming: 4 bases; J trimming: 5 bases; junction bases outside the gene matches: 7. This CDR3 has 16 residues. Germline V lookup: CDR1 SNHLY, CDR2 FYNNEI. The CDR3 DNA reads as TGTGCCAGCAGTGCCGGGACAGGGGCACTCAATGAAAAACTGTTTTTT. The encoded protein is CASSAGTGALNEKLFF.

The DNA of the CDR3 is TGTGCCACCAGCAGTTTTGGGAGCACCGGGGAGCTGTTTTTT. It specifies CATSSFGSTGELFF. The gene calls are TRBV15 and TRBJ2-2; TRBD2 is a possible D gene (5 bases). Trimming shortened V by 3 bases and J by 4 bases, and 9 bases separated the two germline ends. The CDR3 has 14 residues. Germline CDR1 is LNHNV and CDR2 is YYDKDF (reference sequence). The variable domain in full, with the rest retrieved from reference TRBV15 and TRBJ2-2, is DAMVIQNPRYQVTQFGKPVTLSCSQTLNHNVMYWYQQKSSQAPKLLFHYYDKDFNNEADTPDNFQSRRPNTSFCFLDIRSPGLGDTAMYLCATSSFGSTGELFFGEGSRLTVL.

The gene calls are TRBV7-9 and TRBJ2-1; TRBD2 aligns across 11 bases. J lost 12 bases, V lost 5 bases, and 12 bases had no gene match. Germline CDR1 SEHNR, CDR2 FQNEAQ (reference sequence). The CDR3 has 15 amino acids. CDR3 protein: CASSLGLAGAQLQFF. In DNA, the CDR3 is TGTGCCAGCAGCCTCGGACTAGCGGGTGCCCAATTGCAGTTCTTC.

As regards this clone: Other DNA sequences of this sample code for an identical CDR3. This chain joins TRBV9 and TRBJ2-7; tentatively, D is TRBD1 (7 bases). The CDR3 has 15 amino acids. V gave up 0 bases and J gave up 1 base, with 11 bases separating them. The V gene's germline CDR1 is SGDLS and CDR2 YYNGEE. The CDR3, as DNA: TGTGCCAGCAGCGTAGGGGACAGCGGGTCCTACGAGCAGTACTTC. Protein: CASSVGDSGSYEQYF.

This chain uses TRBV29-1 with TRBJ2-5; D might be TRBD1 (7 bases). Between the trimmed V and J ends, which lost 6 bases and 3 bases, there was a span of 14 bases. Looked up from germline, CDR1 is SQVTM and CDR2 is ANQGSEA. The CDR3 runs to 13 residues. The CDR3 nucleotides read TGCAGCGTGGAGGGACAGAACGAAGAGACCCAGTACTTC. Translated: CSVEGQNEETQYF.

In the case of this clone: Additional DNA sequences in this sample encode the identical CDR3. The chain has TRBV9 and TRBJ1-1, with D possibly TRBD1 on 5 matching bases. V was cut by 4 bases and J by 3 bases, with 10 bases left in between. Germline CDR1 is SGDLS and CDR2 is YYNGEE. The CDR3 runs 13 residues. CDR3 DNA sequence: TGTGCCAGCAGCCCCCGGGGGGACACTGAAGCTTTCTTT. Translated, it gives CASSPRGDTEAFF.

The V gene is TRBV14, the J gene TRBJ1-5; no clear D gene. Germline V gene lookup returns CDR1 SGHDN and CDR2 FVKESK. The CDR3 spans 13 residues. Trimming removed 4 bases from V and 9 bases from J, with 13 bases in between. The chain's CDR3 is CASSPQRYGPQHF. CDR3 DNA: TGTGCCAGCAGCCCCCAAAGGTATGGGCCCCAGCATTTT.

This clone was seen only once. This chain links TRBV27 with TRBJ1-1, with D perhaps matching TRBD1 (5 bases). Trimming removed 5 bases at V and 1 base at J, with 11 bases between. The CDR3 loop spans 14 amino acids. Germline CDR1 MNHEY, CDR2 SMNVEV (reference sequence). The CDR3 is CASSPHDRNTEAFF. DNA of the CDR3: TGTGCCAGCAGTCCGCATGACAGGAACACTGAAGCTTTCTTT.

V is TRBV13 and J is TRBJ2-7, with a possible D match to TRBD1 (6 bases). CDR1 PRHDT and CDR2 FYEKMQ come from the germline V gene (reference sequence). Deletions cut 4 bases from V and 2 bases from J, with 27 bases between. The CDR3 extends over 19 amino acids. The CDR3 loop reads CASSSTGHHGATPPYEQYF. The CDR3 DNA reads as TGTGCCAGCAGCTCAACGGGACACCACGGGGCCACCCCCCCCTACGAGCAGTACTTC.

The CDR3 DNA reads TGTGCCAGCACAGGGTACGGGACAGCGTACGAGCAGTACTTC. Amino acids: CASTGYGTAYEQYF. This chain connects TRBV28 to TRBJ2-7, with 7 bases that match TRBD1. Losses at the gene ends were 7 bases for V and 4 bases for J; bases not matched to a gene: 10. The germline gives CDR1 MDHEN, CDR2 SYDVKM. The CDR3 sequence is 14 residues long.

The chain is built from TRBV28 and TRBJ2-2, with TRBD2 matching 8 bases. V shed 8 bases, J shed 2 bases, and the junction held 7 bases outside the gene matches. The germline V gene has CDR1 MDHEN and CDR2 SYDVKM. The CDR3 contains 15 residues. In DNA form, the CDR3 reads TGTGCCAGCCGTGGGCTAGCGGGTAACACCGGGGAGCTGTTTTTT. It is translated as CASRGLAGNTGELFF.

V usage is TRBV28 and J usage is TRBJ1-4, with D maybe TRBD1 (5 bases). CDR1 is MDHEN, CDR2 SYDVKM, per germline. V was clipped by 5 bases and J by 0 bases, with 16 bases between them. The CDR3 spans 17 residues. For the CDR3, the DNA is TGTGCCAGCAGTAAACCACAGGAAGTTGCAACTAATGAAAAACTGTTTTTT. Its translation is CASSKPQEVATNEKLFF.

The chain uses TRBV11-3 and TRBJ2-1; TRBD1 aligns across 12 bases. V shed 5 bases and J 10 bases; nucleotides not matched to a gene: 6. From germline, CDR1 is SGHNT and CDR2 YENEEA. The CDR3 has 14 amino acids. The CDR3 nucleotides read TGTGCCAGCAGCAAACCGGGACAGGGGGCAGAGCAGTTCTTC. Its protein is CASSKPGQGAEQFF. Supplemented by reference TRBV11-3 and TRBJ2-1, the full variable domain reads EAGVVQSPRYKIIEKKQPVAFWCNPISGHNTLYWYLQNLGQGPELLIRYENEEAVDDSQLPKDRFSAERLKGVDSTLKIQPAELGDSAVYLCASSKPGQGAEQFFGPGTRLTVL.

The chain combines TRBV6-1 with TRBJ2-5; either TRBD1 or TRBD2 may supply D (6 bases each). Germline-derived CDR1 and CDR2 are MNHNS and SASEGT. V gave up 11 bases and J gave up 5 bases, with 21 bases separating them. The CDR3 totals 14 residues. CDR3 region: CAGRDTGGGETQYF. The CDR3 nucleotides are TGTGCCGGCCGGGACACCGGTGGGGGGGAGACCCAGTACTTC.

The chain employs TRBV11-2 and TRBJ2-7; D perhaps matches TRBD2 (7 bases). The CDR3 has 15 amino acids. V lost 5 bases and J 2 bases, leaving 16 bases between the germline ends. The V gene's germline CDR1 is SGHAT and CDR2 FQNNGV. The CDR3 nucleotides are TGTGCCAGCAGCAGGGCACGGGGGGCGACCTACGAGCAGTACTTC. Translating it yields CASSRARGATYEQYF.

The CDR3 is CASSLRGDRGETQYF. The CDR3 nucleotides are TGTGCCAGCAGCTTGAGGGGAGACAGGGGCGAGACCCAGTACTTC. J is TRBJ2-5 and V is TRBV11-1; 8 nucleotides align to TRBD1. Germline lookup yields CDR1 SGHAT and CDR2 FQDESV (reference sequence). With V trimmed by 3 bases and J by 5 bases, 8 bases remained unmatched. This CDR3 is 15 amino acids long.

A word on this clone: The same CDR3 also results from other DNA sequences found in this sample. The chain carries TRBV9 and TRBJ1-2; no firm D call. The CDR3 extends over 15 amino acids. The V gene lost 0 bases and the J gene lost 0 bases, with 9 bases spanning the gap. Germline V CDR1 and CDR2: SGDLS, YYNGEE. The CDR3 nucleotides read TGTGCCAGCAGCGTAGGGACGGGAACTAACTATGGCTACACCTTC. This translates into CASSVGTGTNYGYTF.